These T cell receptor beta chains were read from a single sample in a study of regulatory T cells in long-lasting Graves disease. TCRdb independently ran MiXCR on the multiplex PCR reads; one entry per CDR3 protein. This sample has some 220,000 distinct CDR3 sequences, with roughly 19% found just once. The same data also contributed to another study, on T cells in Graves' hyperthyroidism and ophthalmopathy.

The sample was peripheral blood mononuclear cells (PBMCs), taken at new diagnosis, from a patient treated with antithyroid drugs. The origin of the receptors is a woman aged 30 to 39 with Graves disease. The CDR3 runs from the conserved cysteine through the conserved F or W. A D gene is named only where the DNA matches it firmly. Size tells how often a clone was seen (once, few, many) or the class of an expanded clone, and some rows leave it out.

size | length | J | D | V | DNA | CDR3
many | 14 | TRBJ2-1 | TRBD2 | TRBV3-1 | TGTGCCAGCAGCCGTGGGGGGGACTACAATGAGCAGTTCTTC | CASSRGGDYNEQFF
many | 13 | TRBJ1-5 | . | TRBV20-1 | TGCAGTGCCAACAGGGAAGAGGGGGAGCCCCAGCATTTT | CSANREEGEPQHF
many | 14 | TRBJ1-1 | . | TRBV11-2 | TGTGCCAGCAGCTTGATACGGGTAGACACTGAAGCTTTCTTT | CASSLIRVDTEAFF
many | 17 | TRBJ1-5 | . | TRBV28 | TGTGCCAGCACCACAACCCGCCTTTTGGGTAGCAATCAGCCCCAGCATTTT | CASTTTRLLGSNQPQHF
few | 17 | TRBJ1-4 | TRBD1 | TRBV7-2 | TGTGCCAGCAGCTTAAGCCAGGGGGCGGTGACTAATGAAAAACTGTTTTTT | CASSLSQGAVTNEKLFF
many | 17 | TRBJ2-2 | TRBD2 | TRBV6-2/TRBV6-3 | TGTGCCAGCAGTTATTTAGCGGGGGGGCCGAACACCGGGGAGCTGTTTTTT | CASSYLAGGPNTGELFF
many | 11 | TRBJ2-3 | . | TRBV2 | TGTGCCAGCAGCGAGGCGAATACGCAGTATTTT | CASSEANTQYF
many | 14 | TRBJ1-5 | . | TRBV3-1 | TGTGCCAGCAGCGAAGGGGGGGACAATCAGCCCCAGCATTTT | CASSEGGDNQPQHF
. | 15 | TRBJ2-7 | . | TRBV4-1 | TGCGCCAGCAGCCAAGCCTTTGGACAGTCCTACGAGCAGTACTTC | CASSQAFGQSYEQYF
many | 12 | TRBJ1-2 | . | TRBV24-1 | TGTGCCACCAGTGAGGGGGGGGTCGGCTACACCTTC | CATSEGGVGYTF
many | 16 | TRBJ2-3 | . | TRBV12-3/TRBV12-4 | TGTGCCAGCAGTCCTACAGGGGGGGGGATCACAGATACGCAGTATTTT | CASSPTGGGITDTQYF
. | 16 | TRBJ1-1 | TRBD1 | TRBV12-3/TRBV12-4 | TGTGCCAGCAGTTTCGACAGGGACCACATGAACACTGAAGCTTTCTTT | CASSFDRDHMNTEAFF
. | 13 | TRBJ1-1 | TRBD1 | TRBV12-3/TRBV12-4 | TGTGCCAGCAGCCGAGGACAGGGGCTTGCAGCTTTCTTT | CASSRGQGLAAFF
few | 13 | TRBJ2-7 | TRBD2 | TRBV9 | TGTGCCAGCAGCGTTAGCGGGAGAGACGAGCAGTACTTC | CASSVSGRDEQYF
. | 12 | TRBJ2-6 | . | TRBV2 | TGTGCCAGCGGCCTCCGAGCCAACGTCCTGACTTTC | CASGLRANVLTF
many | 17 | TRBJ2-1 | TRBD2 | TRBV20-1 | TGCAGTGCTAGAAAACTGGGACTAGCGGGGCCTGGGGATGAGCAGTTCTTC | CSARKLGLAGPGDEQFF
many | 15 | TRBJ2-7 | TRBD1 | TRBV28 | TGTGCCAGCAGGTTGGGGACAGCCAATTCCTACGAGCAGTACTTC | CASRLGTANSYEQYF
many | 14 | TRBJ2-7 | . | TRBV5-1 | TGCGCCAGCAGCTTGAGTTACAACAGCGACGAGCAGTACTTC | CASSLSYNSDEQYF
many | 17 | TRBJ1-1 | TRBD1 | TRBV6-2/TRBV6-3 | TGTGCCAGCAGTGGCCGGACAGGGAGCTTTATGAACACTGAAGCTTTCTTT | CASSGRTGSFMNTEAFF
. | 14 | TRBJ2-1 | TRBD1 | TRBV7-3 | TGTGCCAGCAGCTTTGCGGGACAGGGAAGTGAGCAGTTCTTC | CASSFAGQGSEQFF
few | 17 | TRBJ2-1 | . | TRBV6-2/TRBV6-3 | TGTGCCAGCAGTTACCCCCGGAGACTAGTGGGGGCCAATGAGCAGTTCTTC | CASSYPRRLVGANEQFF
. | 14 | TRBJ1-5 | TRBD1 | TRBV20-1 | TGCAGTGCCGGACAGGGGGCAGCGGATCAGCCCCAGCATTTT | CSAGQGAADQPQHF
many | 14 | TRBJ2-7 | . | TRBV3-1 | TGTGCCAGCAGCCGCAACCGGGGGCCCTACGAGCAGTACTTC | CASSRNRGPYEQYF
many | 12 | TRBJ2-2 | . | TRBV3-1 | TGTGCCAGCAGCCAAAGAATCGGGGAGCTGTTTTTT | CASSQRIGELFF
many | 14 | TRBJ1-2 | . | TRBV28 | TGTGCCAGCAGTCCGGTCGGGGAGGGTCATGGCTACACCTTC | CASSPVGEGHGYTF
many | 17 | TRBJ1-2 | . | TRBV20-1 | TGCAGTGCTGTGGGGCAGGGGCGTTTCTCTGCTAACTATGGCTACACCTTC | CSAVGQGRFSANYGYTF
. | 15 | TRBJ1-2 | . | TRBV6-1 | TGTGCCAGCAACAATAGGTGGGGGCAAGACTATGGCTACACCTTC | CASNNRWGQDYGYTF
many | 17 | TRBJ1-2 | . | TRBV19 | TGTGCCAGTAGTATTCGGTCTCCCTCGGGACTGAGCTATGGCTACACCTTC | CASSIRSPSGLSYGYTF